This T cell receptor beta chain was identified in a study of blood T cell repertoires in COVID-19. Germline V gene lookup returns CDR1 LNHNV and CDR2 YYDKDF (reference sequence). V lost 3 bases, J lost 0 bases, and 2 bases stayed unmatched. The CDR3 spans 15 residues. Sequencing was performed with immunoSEQ multiplex PCR; in TCRdb, only in-frame clones are kept and a portion is missing. The sample records some 110,000 clones, around four fifths being singletons. Source material: peripheral blood. The TCR was taken from a man between 60 and 70 years old with active or convalescent COVID-19. V is TRBV15 and J is TRBJ1-1, with 9 bases lining up with TRBD1. The DNA of the CDR3 is TGTGCCACCAGCAGGGGGACAGGGCTGAACACTGAAGCTTTCTTT. This encodes CATSRGTGLNTEAFF. Variable domain in full (rest from reference TRBV15 and TRBJ1-1): DAMVIQNPRYQVTQFGKPVTLSCSQTLNHNVMYWYQQKSSQAPKLLFHYYDKDFNNEADTPDNFQSRRPNTSFCFLDIRSPGLGDTAMYLCATSRGTGLNTEAFFGQGTRLTVV.